These 8 T cell receptor beta chains were all obtained from the same sample, sequenced in a study of cytomegalovirus exposure and HLA in healthy donors. PCR used 60 Vbeta primers and 13 Jbeta primers. TCRdb's copy holds only in-frame clones and misses some; the assay was immunoSEQ multiplex PCR. The sample yields about 130,000 clones, 80% seen once. Material for sequencing was PBMCs. These TCRs come from a man in his forties in good health and CMV-seronegative.

The V call is TRBV2, the J call TRBJ2-7; perhaps TRBD2 as D (6 bases). Germline-derived CDR1 and CDR2 are SNHLY and FYNNEI. Trimming left V 8 bases short and J 1 base short, with 9 bases between. The CDR3 runs 12 residues. The CDR3 protein is CASGGWSYEQYF. The CDR3 DNA reads as TGTGCCAGCGGGGGGTGGTCCTACGAGCAGTACTTC.

The chain uses TRBV5-1 and TRBJ2-7, with a tentative D call TRBD1 (6 bases). The CDR3 spans 13 residues. The germline gives CDR1 SGHRS, CDR2 YFSETQ. Trimming took off 2 bases at V and 6 bases at J, with 12 bases between the two ends. The CDR3 is CASSLQGTIEQYF. The CDR3 DNA reads TGCGCCAGCAGCTTACAGGGAACTATCGAGCAGTACTTC.

The rearrangement links TRBV15 to TRBJ1-2; no clear D. Germline CDR1 LNHNV, CDR2 YYDKDF (reference sequence). V was shortened by 6 bases and J by 4 bases, with 12 bases between the two germline ends. This CDR3 spans 13 amino acids. Here the CDR3 DNA reads TGTGCCACCAGTGCCAGGTCGCTCTATGGCTACACCTTC. This encodes CATSARSLYGYTF.

This rearrangement joins TRBV6-5 to TRBJ2-2, with D unclear. V lost 7 bases, J lost 3 bases, and 6 bases lay in between. The CDR3 length is 12 residues. Germline CDR1 is MNHEY and CDR2 is SVGAGI. CDR3 sequence: CASTGDTGELFF. The CDR3 DNA is TGTGCCAGCACCGGTGACACCGGGGAGCTGTTTTTT.

The chain joins TRBV6-1 to TRBJ2-4, with TRBD2 matching over 16 bases. This CDR3 has 19 amino acids. Germline CDR1 is MNHNS and CDR2 is SASEGT. V shed 2 bases and J 0 bases; nucleotides not matched to a gene: 4. The CDR3 sequence: CASSEQGLAGGEAKNIQYF. The CDR3 DNA follows: TGTGCCAGCAGTGAACAGGGACTAGCGGGGGGGGAAGCCAAAAACATTCAGTACTTC.

This chain joins TRBV28 and TRBJ2-2, with 7 bases that match TRBD1. The CDR3 sequence is 15 residues long. V shed 5 bases, J shed 6 bases, and the junction held 9 bases outside the gene matches. The germline V gene encodes CDR1 MDHEN and CDR2 SYDVKM. CDR3 bases: TGTGCCAGCAGTACCTGGGACAGCCGCCCCGGGGAGCTGTTTTTT. The encoded protein is CASSTWDSRPGELFF.

The chain employs TRBV5-1 and TRBJ1-6, with TRBD1 as a possible D gene (6 bases). The germline V gene encodes CDR1 SGHRS and CDR2 YFSETQ. CDR3 size: 14 residues. V lost 0 bases to trimming and J lost 7 bases, with 8 bases between them. CDR3 amino acids: CASSLDRANSPLHF. The CDR3 DNA reads TGCGCCAGCAGCTTGGACAGGGCAAATTCACCCCTCCACTTT.

The chain is built from TRBV5-1 and TRBJ1-5, with TRBD1 matching over 8 bases. V shed 4 bases, J shed 5 bases, and the junction held 2 bases outside the gene matches. The CDR3 spans 13 residues. Germline CDR1 and CDR2: SGHRS and YFSETQ. The CDR3 spells CASSEQGDQPQHF. CDR3 sequence (DNA): TGCGCCAGCAGCGAACAGGGGGATCAGCCCCAGCATTTT. The variable domain in full, with the rest retrieved from reference TRBV5-1 and TRBJ1-5, is KAGVTQTPRYLIKTRGQQVTLSCSPISGHRSVSWYQQTPGQGLQFLFEYFSETQRNKGNFPGRFSGRQFSNSRSEMNVSTLELGDSALYLCASSEQGDQPQHFGDGTRLSIL.